This T cell receptor beta chain was retrieved from a study of T cell repertoires in cytomegalovirus infection. Overall study context: Public TCR beta signatures marked donors with CMV infection and the matching HLA.

MiXCR, applied by TCRdb to the reads, yields one record per CDR3 protein. The sample holds 300,000 or so distinct CDR3 sequences, about 26% seen once. The study's findings and limits: Individuals carrying CMV plus the relevant HLA were identified by cumulative frequency of public TCR beta families. HLA-C-restricted CMV-specific TCR beta clonotypes prevailed in the ex vivo response.

As to this clonotype: The antigen is not known.

Germline CDR1 and CDR2: MNHEY and SVGEGT. Trimming removed 0 bases at V and 7 bases at J, with 13 bases between. This CDR3 region has 14 residues. This clonotype originated in a human donor in good health (CMV status not recorded). Some clones in this sample may be carry-over from other donors' samples. The sample comprised PBMCs. This chain uses TRBV6-2 or TRBV6-3 with TRBJ2-7, with a tentative D call TRBD2 (5 bases). The CDR3 loop reads CASSYSENSAEQYF. The CDR3 DNA is TGTGCCAGCAGTTACTCCGAGAATAGCGCAGAGCAGTACTTC.